This T cell receptor beta chain derives from a study of control samples from healthy donors and cancer patients. In germline, CDR1 is SGHRS, CDR2 YFSETQ. The CDR3 consists of 16 residues. Trimming removed 3 bases from V and 5 bases from J; junction bases left unmatched: 9. The method was immunoSEQ multiplex PCR; TCRdb's version includes in-frame clones alone and lacks a portion of them. The sample contains approximately 97,000 clones, approximately 86% of which appear only once. This TCR derives from a young man in good health. Material: blood. V usage is TRBV5-1 and J usage is TRBJ2-1, with 9 positions matching TRBD2. The chain's CDR3 is CASSSTSGLRNNEQFF. Written as DNA, the CDR3 is TGCGCCAGCAGCTCTACTAGCGGGCTTAGAAACAATGAGCAGTTCTTC.